These 5 T cell receptor beta chains were sequenced from one sample in a study of shared clonotypes between healthy human individuals. This table comes from immunoSEQ multiplex PCR, and its TCRdb copy is limited to in-frame clones, with some not included. The sample includes over 950,000 clones, roughly 80% of them seen just once. Sequencing used memory CD4+ T cells from PBMCs. Subset specified: CD45RA-negative fraction. The receptors here all came from a man aged 18 to 29 in good health. Some clones in this sample may be carry-over from other donors' samples.

The J gene is TRBJ1-1, the V gene TRBV29-1, with unresolved D. The CDR3 extends over 12 amino acids. From germline, CDR1 is SQVTM and CDR2 ANQGSEA. V lost 7 bases, J lost 2 bases, and 11 bases lay in between. The DNA for the CDR3 is TGCAGCGGGCGGACGGCAAACACTGAAGCTTTCTTT. Its protein product is CSGRTANTEAFF.

The CDR3 protein is CASSVTGETQETQYF. CDR3 sequence (DNA): TGTGCCAGCAGCGTAACAGGGGAGACACAAGAGACCCAGTACTTC. The chain couples TRBV9 to TRBJ2-5; 7 nucleotides agree with TRBD1. Per the germline V gene, CDR1 is SGDLS and CDR2 is YYNGEE. The V segment lost 1 base and the J segment 2 bases; nucleotides outside the gene matches: 5. The CDR3 covers 15 residues.

V gene TRBV9 combines with J gene TRBJ1-2; D remains unclear. Germline V gene sequence: CDR1 SGDLS, CDR2 YYNGEE. Trimming pared 4 bases from V and 0 bases from J, leaving 13 bases between. CDR3 length equals 15 residues. The CDR3 sequence is CASSIDMGANYGYTF. CDR3 nucleotide sequence: TGTGCCAGCAGCATCGACATGGGAGCTAACTATGGCTACACCTTC.

On this clone: A far larger clone is one nucleotide away, so this likely arose from a read error. The V call is TRBV29-1, the J call TRBJ2-7, with 7 bases identical to TRBD1. CDR3 length: 12 residues. With 7 bases clipped from V and 6 bases from J, the junction kept 9 bases outside the gene matches. Germline loops: CDR1 SQVTM, CDR2 ANQGSEA. The CDR3 sequence is CSGGTDELEQYF. The CDR3 bases are TGCAGCGGGGGGACAGACGAACTCGAGCAGTACTTC.

This chain connects TRBV2 to TRBJ2-3; 7 nucleotides align to TRBD2. V was pared by 6 bases and J by 3 bases, with 12 bases of the junction left unmatched. The CDR3 runs to 16 residues. Looked up from germline, CDR1 is SNHLY and CDR2 is FYNNEI. CDR3 nucleotides: TGTGCCAGCAGCCTGACCCGGGCGCGGGAGACAGATACGCAGTATTTT. Amino acids: CASSLTRARETDTQYF.